These T cell receptor beta chains were read from a single sample in a study of neurological immune-mediated disorders. TCRdb reprocessed the 5' RACE reads with MiXCR, giving one entry per CDR3 protein. The sample has some 48,000 distinct CDR3 sequences, 9% to 12% seen once. Material for sequencing was PBMCs. These receptors all stem from a woman aged 40 to 50 with HTLV-1-associated myelopathy (HAM/TSP). Each CDR3 is given with its conserved first and last residue. The D gene is left open where the match is weak. The size field is filled for only some rows; it gives once, few, many or a size class.

TGCGCCAGCAGCCAGGTTAGCGGGGGCCCTACAGCGGCAGATACGCAGTATTTT	CASSQVSGGPTAADTQYF	TRBV4-1	many	TRBJ2-3	TRBD2
TGCAGTGCTGGGGGGGGGTACTCCTACGAGCAGTACTTC	CSAGGGYSYEQYF	TRBV20-1	large	TRBJ2-7	TRBD2
TGCAGTGCTAGAGATTTTTCGGGGAACACTGAAGCTTTCTTT	CSARDFSGNTEAFF	TRBV20-1	many	TRBJ1-1	NA
TGTGCCAGCAGTCAATTGGAGAGCACTGAAGCTTTCTTT	CASSQLESTEAFF	TRBV12-3/TRBV12-4	many	TRBJ1-1	NA
TGCGCCAGCAGCTTGGGGCCCGGGGATTCACCCCTCCACTTT	CASSLGPGDSPLHF	TRBV5-1	many	TRBJ1-6	NA
TGCAGTGCTAGGCAACCGGGACTAGCGGACTCCAACAATGAGCAGTTCTTT	CSARQPGLADSNNEQFF	TRBV20-1	once	TRBJ2-1	TRBD2
TGCAGTGCTAGAGATCTGAGGACAGCCACAGATACGCAGTATTTT	CSARDLRTATDTQYF	TRBV20-1	many	TRBJ2-3	NA
TGTGCCAGCAGCCCAGGGGGGCTTAATTCACCCCTCCACTTT	CASSPGGLNSPLHF	TRBV7-2	many	TRBJ1-6	TRBD1
TGTGCCAGCAACCAGGAGAACACCGGGGAGCTGTTTTTT	CASNQENTGELFF	TRBV2	many	TRBJ2-2	NA
TGTGCCAGCAGTTCTGACAGGCCCGAAGCTTTCTTT	CASSSDRPEAFF	TRBV11-2	NA	TRBJ1-1	NA
TGCAGTGCTAGAGATGCCGACACCGGGGAGCTGTTTTTT	CSARDADTGELFF	TRBV20-1	many	TRBJ2-2	NA
TGTGCCAGCAGCGGGCTAAAGAGGAATGAGCAGTTCTTC	CASSGLKRNEQFF	TRBV5-5	many	TRBJ2-1	NA
TGCGCCAGCAGCCAAGATAGCGGGGGGGCATGGTACGAGCAGTACTTC	CASSQDSGGAWYEQYF	TRBV4-3	many	TRBJ2-7	TRBD2
TGTGCCAGCTCGAGGGCGGGTGGCAATCAGCCCCAGCATTTT	CASSRAGGNQPQHF	TRBV2	many	TRBJ1-5	NA
TGTGCCAGCAGCTTCAGGGGGTTTAGCAATCAGCCCCAGCATTTT	CASSFRGFSNQPQHF	TRBV7-2	many	TRBJ1-5	TRBD1